Listed here are 32 T cell receptor beta chains from one sample, sequenced in a study of vaccination effects on CD4 cells after COVID-19. These TCRs are of unknown antigen specificity. The method was immunoSEQ multiplex PCR; TCRdb's version includes in-frame clones alone and lacks a portion of them. The sample has approximately 87,000 clones, roughly four fifths seen once. Prior to sequencing, the ViraFEST assay stimulated PBMC with viral peptide pools, which expanded the antigen-specific CD4+ T cells. A roughly ten-day culture period preceded the isolation of CD4+ T cells. The material sequenced was CD4+ T cells from PBMCs cultured with HCoV-229E spike peptides, taken before COVID-19 vaccination. These receptors came from a human donor who received a COVID-19 vaccine.

A single count supports this clone. The V gene is TRBV5-8, the J gene TRBJ1-1, with 9 nucleotides matching TRBD1. This CDR3 region has 17 residues. The ends lost 4 bases at V and 0 bases at J; junction bases unmatched: 10. Germline lookup yields CDR1 SGHTS and CDR2 YDEGEE. The CDR3 loop reads CASSPGQGILMNTEAFF. The CDR3 nucleotides read TGTGCCAGCAGCCCCGGACAGGGGATTCTCATGAACACTGAAGCTTTCTTT.

The chain joins TRBV2 to TRBJ2-7, with TRBD1 matching 10 bases. Germline CDR1 SNHLY, CDR2 FYNNEI. This CDR3 region has 16 residues. The V gene end was trimmed by 7 bases and the J gene end by 1 base; junction bases not matched to a gene: 10. The CDR3: CASKDVGTGASYEQYV. DNA of the CDR3: TGTGCCAGCAAAGATGTTGGGACAGGGGCTTCCTACGAGCAGTACGTC.

The rearrangement uses TRBV18 and TRBJ2-6; D remains unclear. Germline V gene sequence: CDR1 KGHSH, CDR2 LQKENI. The CDR3 runs to 15 residues. The V end lost 3 bases, the J end lost 0 bases, and 6 bases lay between the germline ends. In nucleotides, the CDR3 is TGTGCCAGCTCACCGTCGGTCTCTGGGGCCAACGTCCTGACTTTC. Translating it yields CASSPSVSGANVLTF.

This clone was picked up one time. The chain links TRBV4-3 to TRBJ2-3, with 9 bases identical to TRBD2. Germline V CDR1 and CDR2: LGHNA, YSLEER. The CDR3 is 19 amino acids. V shed 4 bases, J shed 6 bases, and the junction held 20 bases outside the gene matches. As DNA, the CDR3 is TGCGCCAGCAGCCCCCGGGAGGGCTGGCGGGGGGGCCTATCGGATACGCAGTATTTT. Amino acid sequence: CASSPREGWRGGLSDTQYF.

About this clone: This same CDR3 is encoded by further DNA sequences in the sample. The chain recombines TRBV12-3 or TRBV12-4 with TRBJ1-1, with D tentatively TRBD1 (6 bases). V dropped 6 bases and J dropped 3 bases, with 8 bases sitting between them. The CDR3 loop spans 12 amino acids. Here the CDR3 DNA reads TGTGCCAGCAGGGGGGCTTACACTGAAGCTTTCTTT. It translates to CASRGAYTEAFF.

The chain uses TRBV2 and TRBJ2-1; D tentatively reads TRBD1 or TRBD2 (5 bases each). The CDR3 contains 12 residues. In germline, CDR1 is SNHLY, CDR2 FYNNEI. Deletions cut 6 bases from V and 7 bases from J, with 10 bases between. DNA of the CDR3: TGTGCCAGCAGGGTTGGGGGAAATGAGCAGTTCTTC. It yields the protein CASRVGGNEQFF.

V usage is TRBV29-1 and J usage is TRBJ2-2, with D possibly matching TRBD2 (5 bases). The CDR3 is made up of 14 amino acids. Germline values: CDR1 SQVTM, CDR2 ANQGSEA. V shed 3 bases and J shed 4 bases, with 12 bases lying between them. This CDR3 reads CSVERASLTGELFF. The CDR3 nucleotides read TGCAGCGTTGAGAGGGCCTCCCTCACCGGGGAGCTGTTTTTT.

The rearrangement links TRBV5-6 to TRBJ2-7; D call uncertain. Germline V lookup: CDR1 SGHDT, CDR2 YYEEEE. The CDR3 is 14 residues long. V was clipped by 0 bases and J by 2 bases, with 9 bases between them. This CDR3 is CASSLDRAAYEQYV. Here the CDR3 DNA reads TGTGCCAGCAGCTTGGACCGGGCTGCCTACGAGCAGTACGTC.

V and J are TRBV6-5 and TRBJ1-5, with 7 bases identical to TRBD1. Trimming at V came to 5 bases and at J to 5 bases, leaving 6 bases not matched to a gene. The CDR3 length is 14 residues. CDR1 MNHEY and CDR2 SVGAGI come from the germline V gene. As DNA, the CDR3 is TGTGCCAGCAGTCGCCGGGACAGCTATCAGCCCCAGCATTTT. Residues: CASSRRDSYQPQHF.

The J gene is TRBJ2-5, the V gene TRBV3-1 (or the pseudogene TRBV3-2); 9 nucleotides line up with TRBD1. The CDR3 consists of 14 residues. Germline V gene sequence: CDR1 LGHDT, CDR2 YNNKEL (reference sequence). The V and J ends lost 1 base and 3 bases, in that order; junction bases with no gene match: 0. The CDR3 loop is CASSQGTGEETQYF. The CDR3 DNA reads as TGTGCCAGCAGCCAAGGGACAGGGGAAGAGACCCAGTACTTC.

The rearrangement links TRBV10-1 to TRBJ2-1; 7 nucleotides line up with TRBD2. V was clipped by 0 bases and J by 1 base; unmatched bases: 3. The CDR3 covers 16 residues. Germline V gene data show CDR1 as WNHNN and CDR2 as SYGVQD (reference sequence). The CDR3 sequence is CASSESGRVSYNEQFF. The CDR3 DNA follows: TGCGCCAGCAGTGAGTCGGGGAGGGTATCCTACAATGAGCAGTTCTTC.

The CDR3 sequence is CASSRGQLGNTIYF. CDR3 nucleotides: TGCGCCAGCAGCAGGGGACAGCTCGGAAACACCATATATTTT. The chain uses TRBV10-2 and TRBJ1-3; TRBD1 aligns across 7 bases. Germline lookup yields CDR1 WSHSY and CDR2 SAAADI. Trimming cost V 6 bases and J 4 bases; bases outside gene matches: 6. This CDR3 contains 14 residues.

The chain recombines TRBV19 with TRBJ1-2; TRBD1 aligns across 7 bases. V lost 6 bases and J lost 4; bases outside the gene matches: 8. The CDR3 runs 14 residues. Germline CDR1 is LNHDA and CDR2 is SQIVND (reference sequence). The CDR3 loop is CASRKGGTVYGYTF. The CDR3 DNA follows: TGTGCCAGTAGAAAGGGAGGGACAGTCTATGGCTACACCTTC.

V usage is TRBV2 and J usage is TRBJ1-5; perhaps TRBD1 as D (6 bases). Germline V gene sequence: CDR1 SNHLY, CDR2 FYNNEI. V was clipped by 4 bases and J by 4 bases, with 11 bases between them. There are 14 residues in the CDR3. CDR3 protein: CASSGGTYNQPQHF. CDR3 DNA sequence: TGTGCCAGCAGTGGCGGGACATATAATCAGCCCCAGCATTTT.

The rearrangement links TRBV15 to TRBJ1-2; D gene ambiguous. The CDR3 runs to 13 residues. The germline V and J ends were trimmed by 7 bases and 8 bases, with 17 bases remaining between them. Germline V gives CDR1 LNHNV, CDR2 YYDKDF (reference sequence). The CDR3 sequence is CATTLRPTVGYTF. As DNA, the CDR3 is TGTGCCACCACACTCCGGCCAACGGTGGGCTACACCTTC.

The chain joins TRBV2 to TRBJ2-7; D is possibly TRBD1 (6 bases). Germline CDR1 and CDR2: SNHLY and FYNNEI. V dropped 5 bases and J dropped 4 bases, with 15 bases sitting between them. The CDR3 is made up of 14 amino acids. As DNA, the CDR3 is TGTGCCAGCAGTCAGCAACAGGGACGGTACGAGCAGTACGTC. It codes for CASSQQQGRYEQYV.

The chain has TRBV30 and TRBJ1-2, with D unclear. Per germline, CDR1 GTSNPN and CDR2 SVGIG (reference sequence). V was trimmed by 2 bases and J by 11 bases, leaving 21 bases between them. The CDR3 consists of 14 residues. As DNA, the CDR3 is TGTGCCTGGAGTCCCTCCTTGTATTACCAGGCATACACCTTC. Translation: CAWSPSLYYQAYTF.

This clone has a handful of counts. This chain connects TRBV14 to TRBJ1-1, with D hard to call. Trimming took 1 base from V and 2 from J, leaving 5 bases between them. This CDR3 contains 13 residues. CDR1 is SGHDN, CDR2 FVKESK, per germline. In DNA form, the CDR3 reads TGTGCCAGCAGCCAAGGAAGAAACACTGAAGCTTTCTTT. The encoded protein is CASSQGRNTEAFF.

The V call is TRBV25-1, the J call TRBJ2-5, with D perhaps matching TRBD2 (6 bases). Looked up from germline, CDR1 is MGHDK and CDR2 is SYGVNS. There are 16 residues in the CDR3. Trimming removed 1 base from V and 3 bases from J, with 15 bases in between. The CDR3 loop is CASSEWRADTEETQYF. CDR3 nucleotide sequence: TGTGCCAGCAGTGAATGGAGGGCGGACACGGAAGAGACCCAGTACTTC.

The table lists this clone with a few counts. The rearrangement joins TRBV11-2 to TRBJ2-6; the D gene is possibly TRBD1 (5 bases). This CDR3 contains 17 residues. V was trimmed by 2 bases and J by 0 bases, leaving 11 bases between them. Germline V gene lookup returns CDR1 SGHAT and CDR2 FQNNGV. CDR3 loop: CASSLRTTDSGANVLTF. The CDR3 bases are TGTGCCAGCAGCTTAAGGACGACAGACTCTGGGGCCAACGTCCTGACTTTC.

This clone was seen a single time. This rearrangement joins TRBV9 to TRBJ1-1, with D perhaps TRBD1 (6 bases). CDR1 and CDR2 from the germline V gene are SGDLS and YYNGEE. The V gene lost 1 base and the J gene lost 4 bases, with 23 bases spanning the gap. This CDR3 spans 18 amino acids. CDR3 protein: CASSVRSGGASVGTEAFF. The CDR3 bases are TGTGCCAGCAGCGTACGTTCGGGGGGCGCGTCGGTTGGCACTGAAGCTTTCTTT.

V is TRBV15 and J is TRBJ2-7; D is unresolved. The CDR3 sequence is 12 residues long. The V and J ends lost 1 base and 1 base respectively, with 2 bases between them. Germline V gene data show CDR1 as LNHNV and CDR2 as YYDKDF (reference sequence). The CDR3 region is CATSRGSYEQYV. DNA of the CDR3: TGTGCCACCAGCAGAGGGTCCTACGAGCAGTACGTC.

The V call is TRBV18, the J call TRBJ2-7; D gene unclear. Germline loops: CDR1 KGHSH, CDR2 LQKENI. V lost 6 bases to trimming and J lost 0 bases, with 12 bases between them. The CDR3 consists of 14 residues. CDR3 coding DNA: TGTGCCAGCTCGCCCTCCTGGAGCTCCTACGAGCAGTACGTC. This encodes CASSPSWSSYEQYV.

The chain is built from TRBV6-5 and TRBJ2-5; a weak D match, TRBD2 (6 bases). The CDR3 covers 14 residues. Trimming pared 6 bases from V and 3 bases from J, leaving 14 bases between. Germline V gives CDR1 MNHEY, CDR2 SVGAGI. The DNA for the CDR3 is TGTGCCAGCAGCGACCGACTAGTCGAAGAGACCCAGTACTTC. This sequence encodes CASSDRLVEETQYF.

The rearrangement uses TRBV5-1 and TRBJ1-3; possible D gene TRBD1, 6 bases. CDR3 size: 15 residues. Germline V CDR1 and CDR2: SGHRS, YFSETQ. V lost 4 bases, J lost 0 bases, and 11 bases lay in between. The CDR3 is CASSRGAHSGNTIYF. In DNA, the CDR3 is TGCGCCAGCAGCAGGGGGGCTCACTCTGGAAACACCATATATTTT.

The J gene is TRBJ1-2, the V gene TRBV6-4; the D is unclear. CDR3 length: 12 amino acids. In germline, CDR1 is MRHNA, CDR2 SNTAGT. Trimming pared 3 bases from V and 7 bases from J, leaving 9 bases between. CDR3 sequence reads: CASSEELRGYTF. Written as DNA, the CDR3 is TGTGCCAGCAGTGAGGAGCTACGTGGCTACACCTTC.

This chain joins TRBV5-1 and TRBJ2-1; possibly TRBD1 or TRBD2 for D (6 bases each). Germline values: CDR1 SGHRS, CDR2 YFSETQ. This CDR3 has 15 residues. Trimming pared 0 bases from V and 1 base from J, leaving 8 bases between. Here the CDR3 reads CASSLEGGSYNEQFF. The DNA of the CDR3 is TGCGCCAGCAGCTTGGAAGGGGGGTCCTACAATGAGCAGTTCTTC.

This clone was seen a handful of times. This chain joins TRBV19 and TRBJ2-6, with unresolved D. V was trimmed by 7 bases and J by 4 bases, leaving 17 bases between them. CDR1 is LNHDA, CDR2 SQIVND, per germline (reference sequence). There are 16 residues in the CDR3. CDR3 sequence: CASTIVTGTGANVLTF. The DNA for the CDR3 is TGTGCCAGTACTATTGTTACGGGTACCGGGGCCAACGTCCTGACTTTC.

This chain connects TRBV12-3 or TRBV12-4 to TRBJ2-4; D is unclear. The CDR3 has 13 amino acids. V shed 5 bases and J shed 3 bases, with 8 bases lying between them. As DNA, the CDR3 is TGTGCCAGCAGTACCGGCAACAAAAACATTCAGTACTTC. This codes for CASSTGNKNIQYF.

A single count supports this clone. The rearrangement joins TRBV18 to TRBJ2-7; 7 positions agree with TRBD1. J lost 0 bases, V lost 2 bases, and 4 bases had no gene match. From germline, CDR1 is KGHSH and CDR2 LQKENI. The CDR3 is made up of 15 amino acids. CDR3 coding DNA: TGTGCCAGCTCACCAACTCGACAGGGCTCCTACGAGCAGTACGTC. This gives the protein CASSPTRQGSYEQYV.

Regarding this clone: Distinct nucleotide sequences in the sample also encode this CDR3. CDR3 residues: CASRGGNTGELFF. The DNA for the CDR3 is TGTGCCAGTAGGGGAGGGAACACCGGGGAGCTGTTTTTT. V gene TRBV7-3 combines with J gene TRBJ2-2; possibly TRBD2 for D (6 bases). Germline-derived CDR1 and CDR2 are SGHTA and FQGTGA. Trimming cost V 9 bases and J 1 base, with 9 bases left between them. The length of the CDR3 is 13 residues.

This clone was seen more than once but under ten times. The rearrangement links TRBV11-2 to TRBJ2-5, with 12 bases fitting TRBD2. Germline lookup yields CDR1 SGHAT and CDR2 FQNNGV. With V trimmed by 0 bases and J by 4 bases, 12 bases remained unmatched. The CDR3 runs to 19 residues. The CDR3 DNA reads TGTGCCAGCAGCTTAGAATTCGGGGGAGGACTAGCGGGGCCAGAGACCCAGTACTTC. This gives the protein CASSLEFGGGLAGPETQYF.